This paragraph reports one T cell receptor beta chain. Its specificity is not known. Via MiXCR, TCRdb re-called the RT-PCR reads, giving one row per CDR3 protein. The sample lists about 520,000 distinct CDR3 sequences; approximately 7.7% were seen once. The sample is drawn from a study of response to subunit inactivated influenza vaccine. This CDR3 region has 12 residues. The germline V and J ends were trimmed by 4 bases and 5 bases, with 7 bases remaining between them. Study findings and constraints: The authors put forward the suggestion that each seasonal influenza vaccination may bring in only a limited number of new T cells.

The chain recombines TRBV12-3 or TRBV12-4 with TRBJ2-3; D unclear. The receptor was derived from a man aged 45 to 75 who received an inactivated influenza vaccine. The sequences come from PBMCs from blood, collected less than 30 months after vaccination. In DNA form, the CDR3 reads TGTGCCAGCAGTTCGAACAAAGATACGCAGTATTTT. Translation: CASSSNKDTQYF.